The 22 T cell receptor beta chains below come from one sample, sequenced in a study of CD8+CD57+ T cells in acquired aplastic anemia. CD8+CD57+ cell expansion had been shown by flow cytometry in patients chosen for sequencing. Genomic DNA provided the template from which TCR beta VDJ and CDR3 profiles were obtained. One entry per CDR3 protein results from TCRdb running MiXCR on the reads. The sample consists of approximately 190,000 distinct CDR3 sequences, roughly half of them appearing once. Sequencing was done on a sample of sorted CD4+, CD8+, or CD8+CD57+ T cells (not recorded which) from PBMCs. Every receptor here comes from a human donor with aplastic anemia.

This rearrangement joins TRBV19 to TRBJ2-1; D could derive from TRBD1 or TRBD2 (5 bases each). Deletions cut 8 bases from V and 3 bases from J, with 14 bases between. This CDR3 spans 14 amino acids. Germline V lookup: CDR1 LNHDA, CDR2 SQIVND (reference sequence). The CDR3: CASVPGTLYNEQFF. The DNA for the CDR3 is TGTGCCAGTGTTCCGGGGACCCTCTACAATGAGCAGTTCTTC.

The gene calls are TRBV27 and TRBJ2-1; 11 nucleotides line up with TRBD1. This CDR3 contains 16 residues. V shed 7 bases, J shed 4 bases, and the junction held 9 bases outside the gene matches. Looked up from germline, CDR1 is MNHEY and CDR2 is SMNVEV (reference sequence). The CDR3 spells CASTPPGTGGYNEQFF. The CDR3 DNA follows: TGTGCCAGCACCCCCCCCGGGACAGGGGGATACAATGAGCAGTTCTTC.

V and J are TRBV19 and TRBJ2-3; TRBD1 aligns across 7 bases. The CDR3 spans 16 residues. J lost 4 bases, V lost 5 bases, and 12 bases had no gene match. The germline V gene has CDR1 LNHDA and CDR2 SQIVND (reference sequence). The CDR3 protein is CASSLLGIGGADTQYF. As DNA, the CDR3 is TGTGCCAGTAGTCTCCTCGGGATAGGGGGCGCAGATACGCAGTATTTT.

This clonotype was counted a few times. The genes are TRBV19 and TRBJ2-3, with D perhaps matching TRBD1 or TRBD2 (5 bases each). The germline V gene encodes CDR1 LNHDA and CDR2 SQIVND (reference sequence). This CDR3 comprises 13 residues. The ends were cut back, 6 bases at V and 3 bases at J, with 10 bases in the middle. CDR3 loop: CASRGVGTDTQYF. CDR3 DNA sequence: TGTGCCAGTAGGGGGGTGGGGACAGATACGCAGTATTTT.

This clonotype was observed many times. The rearrangement joins TRBV15 to TRBJ2-5; D is possibly TRBD1 (5 bases). This CDR3 is 15 amino acids long. V lost 3 bases and J 1 base, leaving 12 bases between the germline ends. Germline V lookup: CDR1 LNHNV, CDR2 YYDKDF (reference sequence). The CDR3 DNA reads TGTGCCACCAGCAGGGATTGGCAGGGCCAAGAGACCCAGTACTTC. It yields the protein CATSRDWQGQETQYF.

This clonotype has a handful of counts. This chain connects TRBV24-1 to TRBJ2-7; the D gene is possibly TRBD1 (6 bases). From germline, CDR1 is KGHDR and CDR2 SFDVKD. V lost 10 bases to trimming and J lost 3 bases, with 18 bases between them. There are 14 residues in the CDR3. The CDR3 reads CATRRGRGDYEQYF. As DNA, the CDR3 is TGTGCCACACGAAGAGGCAGGGGAGACTACGAGCAGTACTTC.

Regarding this clonotype: A much larger clone lies a single base off, so this may be a read error. The chain carries TRBV2 and TRBJ2-5; TRBD1 agrees at 8 bases. The CDR3 extends over 15 amino acids. Germline loops: CDR1 SNHLY, CDR2 FYNNEI. This CDR3 is CASSRDRGIGETRYF. The CDR3 DNA reads as TGTGCCAGCAGCCGAGACAGGGGCATAGGAGAGACCCGGTACTTC.

The chain recombines TRBV9 with TRBJ1-1; tentative D call: TRBD1 (5 bases). Germline V gene data show CDR1 as SGDLS and CDR2 as YYNGEE. Deletions cut 4 bases from V and 1 base from J, with 11 bases between. This CDR3 region has 14 residues. CDR3 bases: TGTGCCAGCAGCCGGGACGGGACGAACACTGAAGCTTTCTTT. Its protein product is CASSRDGTNTEAFF. Supplemented by reference TRBV9 and TRBJ1-1, the full variable domain reads DSGVTQTPKHLITATGQRVTLRCSPRSGDLSVYWYQQSLDQGLQFLIQYYNGEERAKGNILERFSAQQFPDLHSELNLSSLELGDSALYFCASSRDGTNTEAFFGQGTRLTVV.

The sample holds many counts of this clonotype. V is TRBV5-1 and J is TRBJ2-3; 9 bases line up with TRBD2. Per germline, CDR1 SGHRS and CDR2 YFSETQ. V dropped 4 bases and J dropped 0; count of bases not matched to a gene: 3. The CDR3 runs to 15 residues. The CDR3 nucleotides are TGCGCCAGCAGCCAGCGGGGGGCGAGCACAGATACGCAGTATTTT. Translating gives CASSQRGASTDTQYF. The variable domain in full, with the rest retrieved from reference TRBV5-1 and TRBJ2-3, is KAGVTQTPRYLIKTRGQQVTLSCSPISGHRSVSWYQQTPGQGLQFLFEYFSETQRNKGNFPGRFSGRQFSNSRSEMNVSTLELGDSALYLCASSQRGASTDTQYFGPGTRLTVL.

This clonotype has just one count. The chain couples TRBV2 to TRBJ1-6; D might be TRBD1 (6 bases). The CDR3 runs to 15 residues. CDR1 and CDR2 from the germline V gene are SNHLY and FYNNEI. This chain's CDR3 is CASDTGAYYNSPLHF. For the CDR3, the DNA is TGTGCTAGTGACACGGGGGCCTACTATAATTCACCCCTCCACTTT.

The table lists this clonotype with many counts. The chain couples TRBV7-2 to TRBJ2-3, with D perhaps being TRBD1 or TRBD2 (5 bases each). Between the trimmed V and J ends, which lost 7 bases and 2 bases, there was a span of 16 bases. The CDR3 runs to 15 residues. CDR1 is SGHTA, CDR2 FQGNSA, per germline. CDR3 DNA: TGTGCCAGCACCAATGGGGGAGCAGACACAGATACGCAGTATTTT. It encodes CASTNGGADTDTQYF.

This clonotype was observed once. With a much larger clone just one base away, this may be a read error. The CDR3 DNA follows: TGTGTCAGCAGTGAAGTCCGCGCAGGGTATATCTACGAGCAGTACTTC. It yields the protein CVSSEVRAGYIYEQYF. The J gene is TRBJ2-7, the V gene TRBV10-3, with D tentatively TRBD1 (5 bases). Germline V lookup: CDR1 ENHRY, CDR2 SYGVKD. There are 16 residues in the CDR3.

In its sample, this clonotype was seen a few times. The CDR3 protein is CATSRVSGAYEQYF. CDR3 DNA sequence: TGTGCCACCAGCAGAGTGTCGGGGGCCTACGAGCAGTACTTC. This chain links TRBV15 with TRBJ2-7, with a possible D match to TRBD2 (6 bases). CDR1 is LNHNV, CDR2 YYDKDF, per germline (reference sequence). V was clipped by 1 base and J by 2 bases, with 9 bases between them. This CDR3 comprises 14 residues.

The chain joins TRBV7-8 to TRBJ2-7, with 9 bases lining up with TRBD1. V lost 5 bases and J lost 6; bases outside the gene matches: 8. In germline, CDR1 is SGHVS, CDR2 FQNEAQ. CDR3 length equals 14 residues. The CDR3 protein is CASSTRQGGFEQYF. The CDR3 coding sequence is TGTGCCAGCAGCACCAGACAGGGGGGGTTCGAGCAGTACTTC.

This clonotype has ten or more counts. V usage is TRBV24-1 and J usage is TRBJ1-1; D uncertain. The V gene lost 3 bases and the J gene lost 0 bases, with 10 bases spanning the gap. CDR1 and CDR2 from the germline V gene are KGHDR and SFDVKD. The CDR3 consists of 15 residues. The CDR3 sequence is CATSDSRGLNTEAFF. Written as DNA, the CDR3 is TGTGCCACCAGTGATAGCCGAGGCTTGAACACTGAAGCTTTCTTT.

The chain is built from TRBV20-1 and TRBJ2-3; D may be TRBD1 (6 bases). Germline CDR1 and CDR2: DFQATT and SNEGSKA (reference sequence). V was clipped by 1 base and J by 4 bases, with 12 bases between them. This CDR3 region has 14 residues. CDR3: CSARGQTGSDTQYF. The DNA for the CDR3 is TGCAGTGCTAGAGGCCAAACAGGGTCAGATACGCAGTATTTT.

This clonotype was counted ten times or more. This chain joins TRBV7-8 and TRBJ2-1; 7 nucleotides agree with TRBD2. The CDR3 sequence is 16 residues long. CDR1 is SGHVS, CDR2 FQNEAQ, per germline. V shed 1 base and J 2 bases; nucleotides not matched to a gene: 5. The CDR3: CASSLGREEAYNEQFF. As DNA, the CDR3 is TGTGCCAGCAGCTTAGGTCGGGAGGAGGCCTACAATGAGCAGTTCTTC. Full variable domain (outside the CDR3, taken from reference TRBV7-8 and TRBJ2-1): GAGVSQSPRYKVAKRGQDVALRCDPISGHVSLFWYQQALGQGPEFLTYFQNEAQLDKSGLPSDRFFAERPEGSVSTLKIQRTQQEDSAVYLCASSLGREEAYNEQFFGPGTRLTVL.

The rearrangement uses TRBV2 and TRBJ2-7; D might be TRBD1 (6 bases). V was clipped by 6 bases and J by 3 bases, with 12 bases between them. This CDR3 is built from 13 residues. Germline CDR1 SNHLY, CDR2 FYNNEI. DNA for the CDR3: TGTGCCAGCAGCGGAGGACAGTACTACGAGCAGTACTTC. Amino acids: CASSGGQYYEQYF.

This clonotype has at least ten counts. The rearrangement joins TRBV20-1 to TRBJ2-3; 8 bases are shared with TRBD2. This CDR3 comprises 15 residues. The germline V gene encodes CDR1 DFQATT and CDR2 SNEGSKA (reference sequence). V shed 6 bases, J shed 0 bases, and the junction held 8 bases outside the gene matches. The CDR3 DNA reads TGCAGTGCGACTACTAGCGGAATAAGCACAGATACGCAGTATTTT. Translation gives CSATTSGISTDTQYF.

This clonotype has just a few counts. CDR3 bases: TGCGCCAGCGAGGCCCCCGGGACAGGGACCTACGAGCAGTACTTC. Its protein product is CASEAPGTGTYEQYF. The genes are TRBV10-2 and TRBJ2-7; 9 nucleotides agree with TRBD1. Germline values: CDR1 WSHSY, CDR2 SAAADI. Germline trimming cut 8 bases from V and 2 bases from J; bases unmatched to any gene: 10. The CDR3 covers 15 residues.

Turning to this clonotype: An end of the junction does not agree with germline; a read error may underlie this. V usage is TRBV20-1 and J usage is TRBJ2-3; D unclear. Per germline, CDR1 DFQATT and CDR2 SNEGSKA (reference sequence). The CDR3 length is 16 residues. The CDR3 nucleotides are TGCAGTGTTAGAGCCGTCAGACCACGCAGCACAGATACGCAGTATTTT. Its protein product is CSVRAVRPRSTDTQYF.

The rearrangement uses TRBV7-3 and TRBJ2-1, with TRBD2 identical over 12 bases. Losses at the gene ends were 8 bases for V and 7 bases for J; bases not matched to a gene: 3. The CDR3 is 13 residues long. Looked up from germline, CDR1 is SGHTA and CDR2 is FQGTGA. The CDR3 spells CASASGGANEQFF. As DNA, the CDR3 is TGTGCCAGCGCTAGCGGGGGGGCTAATGAGCAGTTCTTC. The variable domain in full, completed from reference TRBV7-3 and TRBJ2-1, reads GAGVSQTPSNKVTEKGKYVELRCDPISGHTALYWYRQSLGQGPEFLIYFQGTGAADDSGLPNDRFFAVRPEGSVSTLKIQRTERGDSAVYLCASASGGANEQFFGPGTRLTVL.